Described below is a single TCR beta chain sequence and its context. The antigen it binds to is not known. It has no much larger one-base neighbor in the sample; base qualities were not kept. Peripheral blood CD8+ and CD4+ T cells from healthy donors, Susac syndrome patients and multiple sclerosis patients were profiled by high-throughput TCR beta sequencing. Multiple sclerosis controls were treatment-naive patients with stable or active relapsing-remitting disease fulfilling revised McDonald criteria. Bulk CD8+ and CD4+ T cells were purified by magnetic negative isolation, while CD8+ TEMRA cells were enriched using FACS. Blood was collected in EDTA tubes and processed within 24 hours, with PBMCs isolated through density gradient centrifugation. PBMCs destined for TCR sequencing were cryopreserved in liquid nitrogen and later thawed in a 37 °C water bath. The sorted or isolated CD4+, CD8+ and CD8+ TEMRA cells reached a purity of at least 90%.

These data come from a study of CD8 T cells in Susac syndrome (dated by TCRdb to the late 2010s). Regarding the research as a whole: The study used repertoire sequencing to test whether antigen drove CD8+ T cell activation and differentiation in Susac syndrome. CD8+ T cell repertoire clonality was compared between more than ten healthy donors, some 14 Susac syndrome patients and around 15 multiple sclerosis patients.

Summary of the overall study and its limitations: The study acknowledged that relatively few individuals were included in the TCR sequencing and HLA analysis.

The CDR3 measures 15 amino acids from cysteine to phenylalanine. Only the CDR3 portion is preserved as DNA: 45 bases, with reading frame beginning at the first base. In the germline V gene (reference sequence), CDR1 corresponds to SEHNR and CDR2 to FQNEAQ. After removal of 6 bases from V and 2 bases from J, the junction retains 5 bases not matched to a gene. RNA was extracted using the RNeasy kit, and about 0.5 to 1 ug of the RNA was reverse transcribed with random hexamers. The immunoSEQ multiplex PCR assay, covering 54 Vbeta and 13 Jbeta segments, was used to amplify TCR beta CDR3 regions. To correct PCR amplification bias, a synthetic template baseline was used for both primer optimization and computational correction. From the authors' description of their analysis: Only productive sequences were kept, with reads annotated to V, D and J genes according to IMGT and analyzed in immunoSEQ Analyzer. To calculate clonality, Shannon entropy was normalized by log2 of the number of productive unique sequences and then subtracted from one. For each patient and control, public and private clones were evaluated within the 100 most prevalent clones. Clones were defined as Susac-specific when absent from the healthy and MS cohorts, from some 1,100 published viral clones and from other ImmuneACCESS disease sequences. TCRdb itself trimmed the public reads at Q25 with fastp, ran MiXCR and retained productive beta chains. Every entry covers one CDR3 protein and lists the most common genes and DNA from its rows. TCRdb assigned the V and J calls; the authors' analysis was not used. The sample table lists some 300,000 distinct CDR3 sequences, approximately 89% of them with a count of one. The ten largest clonotypes hold approximately 0.2% of the sample.

The chain joins TRBV7-9 to TRBJ2-2, with TRBD2 identical over 8 junction bases. This TCR was sampled from a human donor with multiple sclerosis. Sequenced material: CD8+ T cells from PBMCs. CDR3 reads: CASRRSGGNTGELFF. The nucleotide sequence is TGTGCCAGCAGAAGAAGCGGGGGAAACACCGGGGAGCTGTTTTTT.